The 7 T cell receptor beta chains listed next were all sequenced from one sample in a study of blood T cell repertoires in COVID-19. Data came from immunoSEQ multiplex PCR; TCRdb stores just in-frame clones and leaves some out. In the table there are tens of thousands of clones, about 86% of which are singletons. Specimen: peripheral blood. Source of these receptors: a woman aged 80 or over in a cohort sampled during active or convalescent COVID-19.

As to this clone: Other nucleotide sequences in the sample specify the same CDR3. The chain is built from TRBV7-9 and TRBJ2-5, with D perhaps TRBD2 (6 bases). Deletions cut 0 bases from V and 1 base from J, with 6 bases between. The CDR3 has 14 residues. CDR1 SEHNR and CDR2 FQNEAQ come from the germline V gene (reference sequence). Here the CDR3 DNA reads TGTGCCAGCAGCTTAGCGGGAGGCCAAGAGACCCAGTACTTC. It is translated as CASSLAGGQETQYF.

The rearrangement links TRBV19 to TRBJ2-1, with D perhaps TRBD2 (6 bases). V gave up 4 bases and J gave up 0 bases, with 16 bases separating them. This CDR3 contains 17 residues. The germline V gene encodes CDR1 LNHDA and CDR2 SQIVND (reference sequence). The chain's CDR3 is CASSTGLLLRSYNEQFF. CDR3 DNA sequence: TGTGCCAGTAGTACGGGACTCCTACTCCGCTCCTACAATGAGCAGTTCTTC.

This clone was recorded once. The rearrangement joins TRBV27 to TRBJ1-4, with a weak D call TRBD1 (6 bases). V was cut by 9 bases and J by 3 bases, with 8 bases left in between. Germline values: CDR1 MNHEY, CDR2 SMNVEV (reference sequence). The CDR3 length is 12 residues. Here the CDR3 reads CARQGPNEKLFF. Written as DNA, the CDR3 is TGTGCCAGACAGGGTCCTAATGAAAAACTGTTTTTT.

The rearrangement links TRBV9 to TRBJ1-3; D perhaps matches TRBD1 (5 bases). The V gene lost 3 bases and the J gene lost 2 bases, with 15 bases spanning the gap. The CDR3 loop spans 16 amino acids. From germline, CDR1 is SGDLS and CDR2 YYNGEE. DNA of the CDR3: TGTGCCAGCAGCGCTCCAAGGGGAGGAACTGGAAACACCATATATTTT. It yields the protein CASSAPRGGTGNTIYF.

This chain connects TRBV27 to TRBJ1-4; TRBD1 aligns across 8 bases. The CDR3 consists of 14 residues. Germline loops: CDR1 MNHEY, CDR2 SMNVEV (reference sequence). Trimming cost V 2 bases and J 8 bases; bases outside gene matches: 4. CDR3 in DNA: TGTGCCAGCAGTTTAGCCAGGGGGCTCGAAAAACTGTTTTTT. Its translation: CASSLARGLEKLFF.

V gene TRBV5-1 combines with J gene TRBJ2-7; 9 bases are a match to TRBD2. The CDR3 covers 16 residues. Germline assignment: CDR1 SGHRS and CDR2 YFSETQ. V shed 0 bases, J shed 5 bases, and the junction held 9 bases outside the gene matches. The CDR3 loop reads CASSLAAGGTGNEQYF. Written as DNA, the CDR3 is TGCGCCAGCAGCTTGGCGGCGGGAGGGACTGGCAACGAGCAGTACTTC.

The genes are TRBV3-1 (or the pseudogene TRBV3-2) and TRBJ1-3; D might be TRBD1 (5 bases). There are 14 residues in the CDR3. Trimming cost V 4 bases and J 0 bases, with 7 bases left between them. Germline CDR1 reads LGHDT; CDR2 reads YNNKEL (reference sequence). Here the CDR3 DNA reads TGTGCCAGCAGCCCGGACATCTCTGGAAACACCATATATTTT. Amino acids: CASSPDISGNTIYF.